The 14 T cell receptor beta chains below all came from one sample that was sequenced in a study of T cell clonotyping in hematopoietic cell transplantation. The time point here: recipient sample about 28 days before transplant, after cytoreduction. Data came from immunoSEQ multiplex PCR; TCRdb stores just in-frame clones and leaves some out. The repertoire has some 45,000 clones, 82% of them found once; the top ten carry over 4%. The sample in question was peripheral blood mononuclear cells, obtained before stem cell transplant. The receptors originated from a man between 60 and 75 years old with myelodysplastic syndrome. Some clones in this sample may be carry-over from other donors' samples.

V usage is TRBV11-2 and J usage is TRBJ2-4; no firm D call. The CDR3 covers 12 residues. Germline CDR1 SGHAT, CDR2 FQNNGV. Trimming shortened V by 5 bases and J by 7 bases, and 9 bases separated the two germline ends. The CDR3, as DNA: TGTGCCAGCAGCGTCGATCGTAACATTCAGTACTTC. Its protein is CASSVDRNIQYF.

The rearrangement joins TRBV6-6 to TRBJ2-1; the D is unclear. Germline assignment: CDR1 MNHNY and CDR2 SVGAGI (reference sequence). V was shortened by 5 bases and J by 9 bases, with 14 bases between the two germline ends. There are 13 residues in the CDR3. The CDR3 DNA reads as TGTGCCAGCAGTCGCGGCGTAGAAAGTGAGCAGTTCTTC. This gives the protein CASSRGVESEQFF.

The V call is TRBV13, the J call TRBJ2-1; D not certain. This CDR3 region has 14 residues. Germline-derived CDR1 and CDR2 are PRHDT and FYEKMQ (reference sequence). With 0 bases removed from V and 10 bases from J, the gap between germline ends came to 13 bases. This CDR3 reads CASSLGPLIYEQFF. CDR3 sequence (DNA): TGTGCCAGCAGCTTAGGGCCTCTCATCTACGAGCAGTTCTTC.

The gene calls are TRBV7-2 and TRBJ2-5; D assignment may be TRBD1 or TRBD2 (6 bases each). From germline, CDR1 is SGHTA and CDR2 FQGNSA. The CDR3 length is 14 residues. The V gene lost 5 bases and the J gene lost 5 bases, with 15 bases spanning the gap. This CDR3 is CASSPSSGGETQYF. The CDR3 DNA follows: TGTGCCAGCAGCCCGTCGTCCGGGGGCGAGACCCAGTACTTC. Based on the CDR3 plus reference TRBV7-2 and TRBJ2-5, the full variable domain is GAGVSQSPSNKVTEKGKDVELRCDPISGHTALYWYRQSLGQGLEFLIYFQGNSAPDKSGLPSDRFSAERTGGSVSTLTIQRTQQEDSAVYLCASSPSSGGETQYFGPGTRLLVL.

The chain couples TRBV7-9 to TRBJ1-5; 7 bases are a match to TRBD1. The germline V gene has CDR1 SEHNR and CDR2 FQNEAQ (reference sequence). The CDR3 extends over 16 amino acids. V shed 3 bases and J 3 bases; nucleotides not matched to a gene: 8. DNA for the CDR3: TGTGCCAGCAGCTTTGCGGCGGGACAGTACAATCAGCCCCAGCATTTT. Translation gives CASSFAAGQYNQPQHF.

The chain uses TRBV19 and TRBJ1-2; D remains ambiguous. Per the germline V gene, CDR1 is LNHDA and CDR2 is SQIVND (reference sequence). V was shortened by 1 base and J by 0 bases, with 9 bases between the two germline ends. This CDR3 region has 15 residues. The CDR3 protein is CASSIGGTTNYGYTF. DNA for the CDR3: TGTGCCAGTAGTATAGGTGGAACTACTAACTATGGCTACACCTTC.

The CDR3 sequence: CASSLGHRQPQHF. The CDR3 nucleotides are TGTGCCAGCAGCTTAGGACACCGTCAGCCCCAGCATTTT. The rearrangement links TRBV11-2 to TRBJ1-5; D uncertain. The CDR3 contains 13 residues. The V end was cut by 1 base, the J end by 6 bases, with 7 bases between. From germline, CDR1 is SGHAT and CDR2 FQNNGV.

The V and J genes are TRBV30 and TRBJ1-5; tentative D call: TRBD1 (6 bases). Trimming removed 0 bases at V and 13 bases at J, with 16 bases between. Looked up from germline, CDR1 is GTSNPN and CDR2 is SVGIG (reference sequence). The CDR3 sequence is 13 residues long. In nucleotides, the CDR3 is TGTGCCTGGAGTGTACCGGGGGGGGGCCGACAGCATTTT. This translates into CAWSVPGGGRQHF.

The chain couples TRBV7-2 to TRBJ1-2, with unresolved D. Germline lookup yields CDR1 SGHTA and CDR2 FQGNSA. This CDR3 has 14 residues. V was cut by 1 base and J by 6 bases, with 12 bases left in between. The CDR3 sequence: CASSLGGRSDGYTF. The CDR3 nucleotides read TGTGCCAGCAGCTTAGGGGGTCGATCGGATGGCTACACCTTC.

The rearrangement uses TRBV9 and TRBJ2-2, with 12 positions matching TRBD2. The CDR3 has 16 residues. Trimming at V came to 5 bases and at J to 2 bases, leaving 4 bases not matched to a gene. Germline-derived CDR1 and CDR2 are SGDLS and YYNGEE. The CDR3 region has the DNA TGTGCCAGCAGTACACTAGCGGGGGGTAACACCGGGGAGCTGTTTTTT. Translation: CASSTLAGGNTGELFF.

The V call is TRBV13, the J call TRBJ1-2; D is undetermined. This CDR3 is built from 16 residues. CDR1 and CDR2 from the germline V gene are PRHDT and FYEKMQ (reference sequence). Trimming took 4 bases from V and 2 from J, leaving 17 bases between them. CDR3 nucleotides: TGTGCCAGCAGCTCAAGCGGGTTCTTTCTCAACTATGGCTACACCTTC. It is translated as CASSSSGFFLNYGYTF.

J is TRBJ2-7 and V is TRBV5-3, with D possibly being TRBD2 (6 bases). TRBV5-3 is reported as an ORF; its role is uncertain. V was pared by 9 bases and J by 4 bases, with 23 bases between. CDR3 length: 15 amino acids. CDR3 residues: CATSKGTRLGYEQYF. The DNA of the CDR3 is TGTGCCACCTCCAAAGGGACTCGACTTGGGTACGAGCAGTACTTC.

The chain combines TRBV6-5 with TRBJ2-2, with 8 bases lining up with TRBD2. The J segment lost 5 bases and the V segment lost 4 bases, leaving 6 bases of the junction unmatched. This CDR3 is built from 15 residues. The V gene's germline CDR1 is MNHEY and CDR2 SVGAGI. Here the CDR3 reads CASSSGTSRTGELFF. CDR3 DNA: TGTGCCAGCAGTTCTGGGACTAGTCGTACCGGGGAGCTGTTTTTT.

CDR3 nucleotides: TGTGCCAGCAGAGGTCAGGGAGCTGGAAACACCATATATTTT. Residues: CASRGQGAGNTIYF. V and J are TRBV6-1 and TRBJ1-3, with D tentatively TRBD1 (5 bases). CDR3 length: 14 residues. CDR1 and CDR2 (germline): MNHNS, SASEGT. With 6 bases removed from V and 2 bases from J, the gap between germline ends came to 11 bases.